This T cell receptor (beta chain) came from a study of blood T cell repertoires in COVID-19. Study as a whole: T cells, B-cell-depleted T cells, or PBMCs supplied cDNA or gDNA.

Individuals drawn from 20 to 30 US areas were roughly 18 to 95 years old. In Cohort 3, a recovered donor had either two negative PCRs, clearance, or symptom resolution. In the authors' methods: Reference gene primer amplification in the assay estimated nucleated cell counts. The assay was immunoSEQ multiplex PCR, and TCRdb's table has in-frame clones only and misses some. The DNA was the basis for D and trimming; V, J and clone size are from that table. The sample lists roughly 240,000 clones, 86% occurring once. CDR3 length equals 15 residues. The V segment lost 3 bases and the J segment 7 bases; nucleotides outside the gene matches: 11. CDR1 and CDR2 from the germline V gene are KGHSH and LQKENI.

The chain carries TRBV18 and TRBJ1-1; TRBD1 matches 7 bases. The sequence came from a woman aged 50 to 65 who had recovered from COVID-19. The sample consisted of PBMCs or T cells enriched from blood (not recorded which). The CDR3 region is CASSPGQLPEFEAFF. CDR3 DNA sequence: TGTGCCAGCTCACCGGGACAGCTACCTGAATTTGAAGCTTTCTTT.